This TCR beta chain stems from a study of blood T cells in healthy people across ages. Trimming stripped 3 bases from V and 9 bases from J, with 15 bases between. CDR3 length: 13 amino acids. CDR1 is DFQATT, CDR2 SNEGSKA, per germline (reference sequence). With a J-beta primer mix and a sample-barcoded 5' primer, a second PCR ran about 7 to 12 cycles. All cDNA molecules were each tagged by a template-switch adaptor with 12 random nucleotides. There were at least 2.5 million CDR3-containing paired-end reads obtained from each sample. TCRdb re-called the 5' RACE reads with MiXCR, one entry per CDR3 protein. Altogether around 1,600,000 distinct CDR3 sequences are present, about 45% being singletons, with the ten largest covering around 4%. Donors were healthy Caucasian individuals from Russia aged about 6 to 95.

The chain joins TRBV20-1 to TRBJ1-5; D unresolved. Sequences were obtained from blood. This clonotype was obtained from a woman between 18 and 29 years old in good health. In DNA form, the CDR3 reads TGCAGTGCTAGCTACTCGGGCGGTCGGCCCCAGCATTTT. It is translated as CSASYSGGRPQHF.